This TCR beta chain comes out of a study of identifying expanded T cells in peripheral blood. Assay: immunoSEQ multiplex PCR; the TCRdb copy retains only in-frame clones and omits some. The data contain about 52,000 clones, around 82% of them singletons. Germline assignment: CDR1 SGDLS and CDR2 YYNGEE. V was shortened by 0 bases and J by 2 bases, with 12 bases between the two germline ends. The CDR3 is 16 amino acids. During the collection period, no donor immune events like infections were recorded. Study observations and caveats: Approximately 1.1 clones differed between technical replicates, versus 16.4 and 19 over time.

Comments on this clone: What it recognizes is unknown.

This receptor was obtained from a person aged 18 to 75 in good health. The sequencing input was blood. The rearrangement links TRBV9 to TRBJ2-1; D unresolved. CDR3 region: CASSVEVTQAYNEQFF. The CDR3 DNA reads TGTGCCAGCAGCGTAGAAGTGACCCAAGCCTACAATGAGCAGTTCTTC. The full variable domain, rest sourced from reference TRBV9 and TRBJ2-1, is DSGVTQTPKHLITATGQRVTLRCSPRSGDLSVYWYQQSLDQGLQFLIQYYNGEERAKGNILERFSAQQFPDLHSELNLSSLELGDSALYFCASSVEVTQAYNEQFFGPGTRLTVL.